The clone carrying this TCR beta chain was counted at least ten times. Its antigen is unknown. Beta-chain TCR CDR3 regions were amplified from RNA transcripts. A first-round RT-PCR used HTBI primers, followed by a second-round multiplex PCR. TCRdb itself ran the multiplex PCR reads through MiXCR, one entry per CDR3 protein. Of 620,000 or so distinct CDR3 sequences listed, 22% were seen once; the top ten hold roughly 6.9%. This entry belongs to a study of Graves' ophthalmopathy and Graves' hyperthyroidism. Overall study results and limits: Blood repertoires reportedly contained most expanded thyroid clonotypes above 0.001 frequency.

Germline V CDR1 and CDR2: GTSNPN, SVGIG (reference sequence). The CDR3 runs 12 residues. V was clipped by 2 bases and J by 7 bases, with 11 bases between them. The chain has TRBV30 and TRBJ1-1; tentative D call: TRBD1 (5 bases). Sequenced input: peripheral blood. The origin of this receptor is a woman between 18 and 29 years old with stable Graves' hyperthyroidism. Some clones in this sample may be carry-over from other donors' samples. CDR3 sequence: CAWSYDRLEAFF. The CDR3 DNA is TGTGCCTGGAGTTACGACAGACTTGAAGCTTTCTTT.